The clone carrying this T cell receptor (beta chain) turned up a few times. This specimen comes from a study of blood T cell repertoires in COVID-19. Germline CDR1 SGHDT, CDR2 YYEEEE. The CDR3 extends over 11 amino acids. The ends lost 5 bases at V and 6 bases at J; junction bases unmatched: 0. Sequenced by immunoSEQ multiplex PCR; TCRdb stores in-frame clones only, minus some. The table has under 300,000 clones, around 87% seen once. The V call is TRBV5-6, the J call TRBJ1-2; 8 positions match TRBD1. Sequenced material: peripheral blood. The sequence derives from a woman between 70 and 85 years old with active or convalescent COVID-19. CDR3 DNA sequence: TGTGCCAGCAGGGACAGGGATGGCTACACCTTC. Translating it yields CASRDRDGYTF.